The clone carrying this T cell receptor (beta chain) was seen ten or more times. Its specificity is not known. Clones were read by immunoSEQ multiplex PCR, and TCRdb kept only the in-frame ones, dropping some. The sample records over 120,000 clones, about 90% being singletons. The source of the sample is a study of cytomegalovirus exposure and HLA in healthy donors. Study-wide background: The same platform as the roughly 700 first-cohort repertoires was used for the 100 to 150 validation repertoires, a later analysis reported.

CDR3 length: 15 residues. V gave up 8 bases and J gave up 5 bases; unmatched junction bases: 10. Germline V lookup: CDR1 SGHVS, CDR2 FNYEAQ. Broader study findings: The study put 150 or so TCR beta chains on its list as cytomegalovirus-associated. Specific recognition of CMV antigens was confirmed in vitro for a few chains (all CMV-associated). Most TCR sequences proved rare, with some public TCRs found in many donors.

This sequence was found in a woman in her 30s in good health and CMV-seropositive. Material: PBMCs. J is TRBJ2-1 and V is TRBV7-6; 9 positions match TRBD2. CDR3 DNA sequence: TGTGCCAGCGCCAAGGCTAGCGGGGTGAACAATGAGCAGTTCTTC. Residues: CASAKASGVNNEQFF. The variable domain in full, completed from reference TRBV7-6 and TRBJ2-1, reads GAGVSQSPRYKVTKRGQDVALRCDPISGHVSLYWYRQALGQGPEFLTYFNYEAQQDKSGLPNDRFSAERPEGSISTLTIQRTEQRDSAMYRCASAKASGVNNEQFFGPGTRLTVL.